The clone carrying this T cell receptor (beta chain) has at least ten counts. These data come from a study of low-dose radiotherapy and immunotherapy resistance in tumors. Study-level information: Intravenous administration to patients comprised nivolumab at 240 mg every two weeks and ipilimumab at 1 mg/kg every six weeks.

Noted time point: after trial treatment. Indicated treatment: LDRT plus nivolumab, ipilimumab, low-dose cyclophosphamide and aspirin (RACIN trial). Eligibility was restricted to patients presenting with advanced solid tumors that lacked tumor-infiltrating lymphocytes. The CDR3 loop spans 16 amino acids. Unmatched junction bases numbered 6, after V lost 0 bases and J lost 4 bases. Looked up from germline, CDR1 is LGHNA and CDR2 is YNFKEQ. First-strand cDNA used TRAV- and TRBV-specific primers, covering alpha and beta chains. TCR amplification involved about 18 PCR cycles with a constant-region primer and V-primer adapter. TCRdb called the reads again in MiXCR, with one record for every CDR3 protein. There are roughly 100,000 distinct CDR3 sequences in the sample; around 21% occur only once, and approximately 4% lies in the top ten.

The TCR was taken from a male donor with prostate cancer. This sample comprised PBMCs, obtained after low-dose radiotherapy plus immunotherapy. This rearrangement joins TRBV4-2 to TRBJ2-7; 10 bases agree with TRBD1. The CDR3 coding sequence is TGTGCCAGCAGCCAAGACTGGGACAGGGGCATTTACGAGCAGTACTTC. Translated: CASSQDWDRGIYEQYF.